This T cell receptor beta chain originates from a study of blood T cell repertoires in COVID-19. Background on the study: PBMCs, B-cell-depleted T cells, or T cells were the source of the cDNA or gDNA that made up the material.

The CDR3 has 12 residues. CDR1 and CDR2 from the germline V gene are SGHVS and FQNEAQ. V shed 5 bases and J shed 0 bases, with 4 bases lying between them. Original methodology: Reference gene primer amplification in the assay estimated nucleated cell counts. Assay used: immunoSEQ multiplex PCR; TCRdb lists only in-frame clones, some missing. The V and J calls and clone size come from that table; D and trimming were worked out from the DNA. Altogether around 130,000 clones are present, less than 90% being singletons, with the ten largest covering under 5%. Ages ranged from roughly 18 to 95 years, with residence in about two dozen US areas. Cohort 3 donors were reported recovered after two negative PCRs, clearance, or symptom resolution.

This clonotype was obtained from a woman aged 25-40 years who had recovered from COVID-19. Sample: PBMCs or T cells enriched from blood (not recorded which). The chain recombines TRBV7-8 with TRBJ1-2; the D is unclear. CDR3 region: CASSRTNYGYTF. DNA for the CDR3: TGTGCCAGCAGCCGCACTAACTATGGCTACACCTTC.